This T cell receptor beta chain was documented in a study of control samples from healthy donors and cancer patients. This clone turned up a few times. This CDR3 has 14 residues. Germline V lookup: CDR1 SQVTM, CDR2 ANQGSEA. After removal of 4 bases from V and 1 base from J, the junction contained 6 bases not matched to a gene. This table comes from immunoSEQ multiplex PCR, and its TCRdb copy is limited to in-frame clones, with some not included. The sample lists 130,000 to 150,000 clones, roughly 92% seen once, with about 11% in the top ten. The receptor comes from a man aged 25-45 years in good health. The gene calls are TRBV29-1 and TRBJ2-5, with 7 bases identical to TRBD1. The specimen sequenced was blood. CDR3 sequence (DNA): TGCAGCGTTGTAAGACAGGGCGGCCAAGAGACCCAGTACTTC. This encodes CSVVRQGGQETQYF.